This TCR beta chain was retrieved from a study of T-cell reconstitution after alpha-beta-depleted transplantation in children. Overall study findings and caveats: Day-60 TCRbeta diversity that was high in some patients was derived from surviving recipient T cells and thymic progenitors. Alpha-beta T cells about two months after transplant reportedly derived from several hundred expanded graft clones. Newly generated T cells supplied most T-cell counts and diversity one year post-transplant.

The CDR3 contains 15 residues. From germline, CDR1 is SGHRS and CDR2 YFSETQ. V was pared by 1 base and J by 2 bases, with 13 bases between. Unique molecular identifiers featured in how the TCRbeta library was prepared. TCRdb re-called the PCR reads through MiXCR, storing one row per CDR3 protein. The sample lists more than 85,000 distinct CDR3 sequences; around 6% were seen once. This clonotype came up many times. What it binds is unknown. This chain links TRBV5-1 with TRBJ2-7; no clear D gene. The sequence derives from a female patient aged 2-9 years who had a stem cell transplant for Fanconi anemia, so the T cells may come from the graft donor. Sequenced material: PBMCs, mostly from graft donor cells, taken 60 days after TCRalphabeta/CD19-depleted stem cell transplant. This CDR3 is CASSLLSSLPYEQYF. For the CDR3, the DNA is TGCGCCAGCAGCTTGCTCTCTTCCCTACCCTACGAGCAGTACTTC.